The 11 T cell receptor beta chains below were found in one sample sequenced in a study of human T cells and chemical hapten exposure. From the RACE reads, TCRdb called clonotypes with MiXCR, one entry per CDR3 protein. Among over 300,000 distinct CDR3 sequences, 5.1% were seen once, and the ten largest hold around 2.6%. Time point described: pre-sensitization, week 0. Treatment in this sample: therapeutic diphenylcyclopropenone sensitization with weekly scalp DPC. Sequencing used whole blood, obtained in connection with sensitization to the hapten diphenylcyclopropenone (DPC). The origin of the receptors is a woman aged 50 to 65 with alopecia areata. Some clones in this sample may be carry-over from other donors' samples.

This clonotype was observed many times. This chain uses TRBV29-1 with TRBJ1-1, with D unclear. CDR1 and CDR2 from the germline V gene are SQVTM and ANQGSEA. V shed 7 bases and J shed 8 bases, with 20 bases lying between them. The CDR3 runs 13 residues. The CDR3 loop is CSGSSYRAFEAFF. The CDR3 DNA follows: TGCAGCGGGTCGAGTTACCGGGCCTTCGAAGCTTTCTTT. Full variable domain (remainder filled in from reference TRBV29-1 and TRBJ1-1): SAVISQKPSRDICQRGTSLTIQCQVDSQVTMMFWYRQQPGQSLTLIATANQGSEATYESGFVIDKFPISRPNLTFSTLTVSNMSPEDSSIYLCSGSSYRAFEAFFGQGTRLTVV.

The table lists this clonotype with many counts. The J gene is TRBJ2-1, the V gene TRBV29-1; 8 nucleotides align to TRBD1. Per germline, CDR1 SQVTM and CDR2 ANQGSEA. V shed 2 bases and J 2 bases; nucleotides not matched to a gene: 14. The CDR3 consists of 18 residues. In DNA form, the CDR3 reads TGCAGCGTTGAAAGTCGGGGCTCCGGGACAGGCCCCTACAATGAGCAGTTCTTC. Translating gives CSVESRGSGTGPYNEQFF.

This clonotype showed up many times. CDR3: CASSPGNSGRADYNEQFF. For the CDR3, the DNA is TGTGCCAGCAGTCCCGGGAATAGCGGGAGGGCCGACTACAATGAGCAGTTCTTC. This chain joins TRBV12-3 or TRBV12-4 and TRBJ2-1, with 11 nucleotides matching TRBD2. This CDR3 contains 18 residues. Trimming cost V 5 bases and J 3 bases; bases outside gene matches: 12.

This clonotype was observed at least ten times. The chain carries TRBV7-2 and TRBJ2-5; D call uncertain. The length of the CDR3 is 12 residues. V was clipped by 3 bases and J by 1 base, with 3 bases between them. Per germline, CDR1 SGHTA and CDR2 FQGNSA. Written as DNA, the CDR3 is TGTGCCAGCAGCTTCGCCCAAGAGACCCAGTACTTC. This codes for CASSFAQETQYF.

At least ten counts were recorded for this clonotype. This rearrangement joins TRBV2 to TRBJ2-7, with TRBD1 matching 9 bases. The V and J ends lost 4 bases and 2 bases, in that order; junction bases with no gene match: 6. The CDR3 runs 15 residues. CDR1 SNHLY and CDR2 FYNNEI come from the germline V gene. CDR3 region: CASSGEDRGPYEQYF. The CDR3 DNA follows: TGTGCCAGCAGTGGGGAGGACAGGGGACCCTACGAGCAGTACTTC. Full variable domain (rest looked up from reference TRBV2 and TRBJ2-7): EPEVTQTPSHQVTQMGQEVILRCVPISNHLYFYWYRQILGQKVEFLVSFYNNEISEKSEIFDDQFSVERPDGSNFTLKIRSTKLEDSAMYFCASSGEDRGPYEQYFGPGTRLTVT.

In its sample, this clonotype was seen many times. The V call is TRBV3-1, the J call TRBJ1-5; possible D gene TRBD1, 5 bases. CDR1 and CDR2 (germline): LGHDT, YNNKEL (reference sequence). V was clipped by 1 base and J by 7 bases, with 11 bases between them. The CDR3 has 14 amino acids. In DNA form, the CDR3 reads TGTGCCAGCAGCCAAGCAGGGAGAGGGCAGCCCCAGCATTTT. Translating it yields CASSQAGRGQPQHF.

In its sample, this clonotype was seen many times. The rearrangement uses TRBV3-1 and TRBJ2-1; perhaps TRBD2 as D (5 bases). From germline, CDR1 is LGHDT and CDR2 YNNKEL (reference sequence). The CDR3 spans 16 residues. V lost 6 bases and J 1 base, leaving 16 bases between the germline ends. CDR3 nucleotide sequence: TGTGCCAGCAGTCGCGGGTCCCCCCTGTCCTACAATGAGCAGTTCTTC. It encodes CASSRGSPLSYNEQFF.

This rearrangement joins TRBV24-1 to TRBJ2-3; TRBD2 agrees at 10 bases. From germline, CDR1 is KGHDR and CDR2 SFDVKD. V lost 3 bases, J lost 4 bases, and 9 bases stayed unmatched. The CDR3 totals 17 residues. The CDR3 protein is CATSDPSGGEGADTQYF. The DNA of the CDR3 is TGTGCCACCAGTGATCCTAGCGGGGGAGAGGGGGCAGATACGCAGTATTTT.

There are many counts of this clonotype. This chain uses TRBV11-1 with TRBJ1-1; no clear D gene. The CDR3 has 18 residues. The V end was cut by 1 base, the J end by 5 bases, with 23 bases between. Looked up from germline, CDR1 is SGHAT and CDR2 is FQDESV (reference sequence). The CDR3 nucleotides read TGTGCCAGCAGCTTAGTCTTCATCCTAGGAAGGATTGTAACTGAAGCTTTCTTT. Translation gives CASSLVFILGRIVTEAFF. Full variable domain (rest looked up from reference TRBV11-1 and TRBJ1-1): EAEVAQSPRYKITEKSQAVAFWCDPISGHATLYWYRQILGQGPELLVQFQDESVVDDSQLPKDRFSAERLKGVDSTLKIQPAELGDSAMYLCASSLVFILGRIVTEAFFGQGTRLTVV.

This clonotype has more than one count but fewer than ten. This sequence joins TRBV5-1 and TRBJ2-5; TRBD2 agrees at 10 bases. The CDR3 runs to 17 residues. The junction had 9 bases not matched to a gene; V was cut back by 0 bases and J by 4 bases. Germline CDR1 is SGHRS and CDR2 is YFSETQ. CDR3 residues: CASSLGLAGALGETQYF. The DNA for the CDR3 is TGCGCCAGCAGCTTGGGGCTAGCGGGGGCCTTAGGAGAGACCCAGTACTTC.

This clonotype has a handful of counts. The gene calls are TRBV24-1 and TRBJ2-3, with 9 bases matching TRBD2. Germline assignment: CDR1 KGHDR and CDR2 SFDVKD. This CDR3 region has 16 residues. The junction had 7 bases not matched to a gene; V was cut back by 3 bases and J by 4 bases. Written as DNA, the CDR3 is TGTGCCACCAGTGATACGAGCGGGAGGCCCCCAGATACGCAGTATTTT. It codes for CATSDTSGRPPDTQYF.